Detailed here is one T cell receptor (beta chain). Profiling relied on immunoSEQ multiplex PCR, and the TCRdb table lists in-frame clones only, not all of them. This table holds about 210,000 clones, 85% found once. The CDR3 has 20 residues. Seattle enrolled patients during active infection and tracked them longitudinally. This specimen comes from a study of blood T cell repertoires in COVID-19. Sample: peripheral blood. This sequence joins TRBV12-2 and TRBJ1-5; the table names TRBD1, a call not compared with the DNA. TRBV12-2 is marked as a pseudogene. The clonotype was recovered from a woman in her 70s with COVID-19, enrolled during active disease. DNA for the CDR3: TGTGCAAGTCGCGCCCAAAACCTACAGGGGACGGACCTACCGAATCAGCCCCAGCATTTT. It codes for CASRAQNLQGTDLPNQPQHF.